This TCR beta chain originates from a study of cytomegalovirus exposure and HLA in healthy donors. Study at large: An earlier analysis identified 120 million or so unique TCR beta sequences in 150 million to 200 million T cells.

As concerns this clone: Its antigen remains unknown.

Whole-study results and caveats: A later analysis linked a missense variant in DCLRE1C to the trimming of TCR beta V and J genes. Earlier analysis looked at TCR beta V segments, and most were productive about 87% or about 30% of the time.

The CDR3 covers 14 residues. The J segment lost 4 bases and the V segment lost 5 bases, leaving 4 bases of the junction unmatched. CDR1 and CDR2 from the germline V gene are MDHEN and SYDVKM. Primers for the PCR totalled 60 Vbeta and 13 Jbeta. This table comes from immunoSEQ multiplex PCR, and its TCRdb copy is limited to in-frame clones, with some not included. The sample holds 250,000 to 300,000 clones, about nine tenths seen once. The sequencing sample was made of PBMCs. The rearrangement links TRBV28 to TRBJ1-5; TRBD1 agrees at 8 bases. This clonotype was obtained from a girl aged 2 to 9 in good health and CMV-seronegative. DNA for the CDR3: TGTGCCAGCAGTCGACAGGGGAGGAATCAGCCCCAGCATTTT. It is translated as CASSRQGRNQPQHF.